The 8 T cell receptor beta chains below come from one sample, sequenced in a study of OX40 agonist ivuxolimab in advanced cancers. Assay: immunoSEQ multiplex PCR; the TCRdb copy retains only in-frame clones and omits some. Among roughly 44,000 clones listed, around nine tenths were seen once. Sample: CD4+ or CD8+ T cells sorted from blood, taken in a trial of the OX40 agonist ivuxolimab. Receptors were obtained from an adult with an advanced solid tumor such as melanoma, head and neck, liver or kidney cancer.

V usage is TRBV7-3 and J usage is TRBJ2-6, with unresolved D. Germline V gene lookup returns CDR1 SGHTA and CDR2 FQGTGA. CDR3 size: 15 residues. V was shortened by 1 base and J by 0 bases, with 4 bases between the two germline ends. The CDR3 protein is CASSLMSSGANVLTF. The CDR3 DNA sequence: TGTGCCAGCAGCTTAATGAGCTCTGGGGCCAACGTCCTGACTTTC.

V and J are TRBV11-2 and TRBJ2-5, with D perhaps matching TRBD1 or TRBD2 (6 bases each). This CDR3 has 14 amino acids. Germline-derived CDR1 and CDR2 are SGHAT and FQNNGV. The V and J ends lost 1 base and 5 bases respectively, with 11 bases between them. The CDR3 DNA reads TGTGCCAGCAGCTTAGGGGGGGCCTTGGAGACCCAGTACTTC. It codes for CASSLGGALETQYF.

This clone was detected once. This chain links TRBV2 with TRBJ1-5; D ambiguous. V gave up 10 bases and J gave up 3 bases, with 16 bases separating them. Germline CDR1 reads SNHLY; CDR2 reads FYNNEI. This CDR3 is built from 14 residues. The CDR3 here is CATSLGEYNQPQHF. CDR3 nucleotides: TGTGCCACCTCCCTCGGTGAGTACAATCAGCCCCAGCATTTT.

The chain uses TRBV7-9 and TRBJ1-2; the D is unclear. Germline CDR1 is SEHNR and CDR2 is FQNEAQ (reference sequence). V dropped 10 bases and J dropped 0 bases, with 12 bases sitting between them. The CDR3 consists of 13 residues. In nucleotides, the CDR3 is TGTGCCACCGCGGGGAGAGCTAACTATGGCTACACCTTC. Translated, it gives CATAGRANYGYTF.

J is TRBJ2-3 and V is TRBV27, with D perhaps TRBD2 (7 bases). CDR1 is MNHEY and CDR2 is SMNVEV in the germline V gene (reference sequence). V was shortened by 5 bases and J by 4 bases, with 16 bases between the two germline ends. This CDR3 comprises 15 residues. The CDR3 reads CASSPQWGGPDTQYF. In nucleotides, the CDR3 is TGTGCCAGCAGTCCCCAGTGGGGGGGCCCAGATACGCAGTATTTT.

The gene calls are TRBV7-9 and TRBJ1-2, with D maybe TRBD1 (6 bases). V was cut by 6 bases and J by 4 bases, with 15 bases left in between. Per germline, CDR1 SEHNR and CDR2 FQNEAQ (reference sequence). The CDR3 consists of 14 residues. Written as DNA, the CDR3 is TGTGCCAGCAGGGCCCCCGGGGGGGCCTATGGCTACACCTTC. Translating it yields CASRAPGGAYGYTF. Supplemented by reference TRBV7-9 and TRBJ1-2, the full variable domain reads DTGVSQNPRHKITKRGQNVTFRCDPISEHNRLYWYRQTLGQGPEFLTYFQNEAQLEKSRLLSDRFSAERPKGSFSTLEIQRTEQGDSAMYLCASRAPGGAYGYTFGSGTRLTVV.

The rearrangement joins TRBV5-6 to TRBJ2-1; unclear D gene. The CDR3 is 11 residues long. V lost 2 bases to trimming and J lost 7 bases, with 4 bases between them. Germline V CDR1 and CDR2: SGHDT, YYEEEE. The CDR3 DNA follows: TGTGCCAGCAGCTTACTAAATGAGCAGTTCTTC. Encoded protein: CASSLLNEQFF. The variable domain in full, with the rest retrieved from reference TRBV5-6 and TRBJ2-1, is DAGVTQSPTHLIKTRGQQVTLRCSPKSGHDTVSWYQQALGQGPQFIFQYYEEEERQRGNFPDRFSGHQFPNYSSELNVNALLLGDSALYLCASSLLNEQFFGPGTRLTVL.

The chain joins TRBV7-3 to TRBJ1-5; D perhaps matches TRBD1 (5 bases). Per germline, CDR1 SGHTA and CDR2 FQGTGA. V dropped 1 base and J dropped 7 bases, with 11 bases sitting between them. The CDR3 is 14 amino acids. The CDR3: CASSLIGGGQPQHF. DNA of the CDR3: TGTGCCAGCAGCTTAATCGGGGGAGGCCAGCCCCAGCATTTT.